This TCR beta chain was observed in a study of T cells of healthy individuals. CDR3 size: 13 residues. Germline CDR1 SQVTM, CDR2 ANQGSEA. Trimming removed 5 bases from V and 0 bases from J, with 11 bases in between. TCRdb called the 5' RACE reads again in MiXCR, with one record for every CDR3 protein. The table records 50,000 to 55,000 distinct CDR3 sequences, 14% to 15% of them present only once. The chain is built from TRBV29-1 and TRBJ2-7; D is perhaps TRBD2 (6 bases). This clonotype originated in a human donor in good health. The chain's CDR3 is CSVHGTDSYEQYF. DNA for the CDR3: TGCAGCGTTCACGGGACTGACTCCTACGAGCAGTACTTC.